The T cell receptor beta chain under discussion was sequenced for a study of blood T cell repertoires in COVID-19. The V and J ends lost 3 bases and 1 base, in that order; junction bases with no gene match: 3. Germline V gene sequence: CDR1 KGHSH, CDR2 LQKENI. This CDR3 is built from 17 residues. Generated by immunoSEQ multiplex PCR, the TCRdb table keeps only in-frame clones and is missing some. The sample lists 200,000 to 250,000 clones; approximately 77% were seen once. The source material was peripheral blood. The chain has TRBV18 and TRBJ2-1, with TRBD2 matching over 13 bases. This receptor was identified in a woman older than 75 with acute or convalescent COVID-19. Here the CDR3 reads CASSPRTSGGSYNEQFF. In nucleotides, the CDR3 is TGTGCCAGCTCACCTCGGACTAGCGGGGGTTCCTACAATGAGCAGTTCTTC.